This TCR beta chain was retrieved from a study of blood T cell repertoires in COVID-19. The data were produced by immunoSEQ multiplex PCR, yet TCRdb's version contains in-frame clones alone and is incomplete. The sample lists under 200,000 clones, approximately 90% occurring once. V was pared by 8 bases and J by 0 bases, with 8 bases between. CDR1 SGHTA and CDR2 FQGNSA come from the germline V gene. The CDR3 is 13 amino acids. Material for sequencing was peripheral blood. The source of this sequence is a woman aged 65 to 85 with COVID-19, enrolled during active disease. The chain links TRBV7-2 to TRBJ1-5; perhaps TRBD1 as D (5 bases). CDR3 protein: CASGRDSNQPQHF. CDR3 coding DNA: TGTGCCAGCGGCAGGGATAGCAATCAGCCCCAGCATTTT.